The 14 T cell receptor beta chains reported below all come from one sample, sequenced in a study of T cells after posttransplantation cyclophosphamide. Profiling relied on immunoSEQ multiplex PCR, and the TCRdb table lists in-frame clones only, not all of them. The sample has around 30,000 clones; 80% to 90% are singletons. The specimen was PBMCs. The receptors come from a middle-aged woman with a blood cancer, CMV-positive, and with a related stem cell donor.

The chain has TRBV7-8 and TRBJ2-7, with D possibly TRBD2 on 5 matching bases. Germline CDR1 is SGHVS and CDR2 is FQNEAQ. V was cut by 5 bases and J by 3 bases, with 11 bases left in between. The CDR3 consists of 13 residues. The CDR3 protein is CASSEDGDYEQYF. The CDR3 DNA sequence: TGTGCCAGCAGCGAGGACGGGGACTACGAGCAGTACTTC.

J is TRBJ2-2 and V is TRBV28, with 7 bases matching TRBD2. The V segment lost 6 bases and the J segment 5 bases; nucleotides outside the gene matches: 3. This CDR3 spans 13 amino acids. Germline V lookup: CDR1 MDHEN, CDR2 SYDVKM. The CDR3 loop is CASSPGGTGELFF. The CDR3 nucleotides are TGTGCCAGCAGCCCGGGGGGAACCGGGGAGCTGTTTTTT.

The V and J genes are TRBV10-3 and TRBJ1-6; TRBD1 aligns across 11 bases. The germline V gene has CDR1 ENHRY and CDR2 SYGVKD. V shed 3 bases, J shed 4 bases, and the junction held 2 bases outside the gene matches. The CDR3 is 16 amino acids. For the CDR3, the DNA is TGTGCCATCAGTGACGGGACAGGGGGATATAATTCACCCCTCCACTTT. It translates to CAISDGTGGYNSPLHF.

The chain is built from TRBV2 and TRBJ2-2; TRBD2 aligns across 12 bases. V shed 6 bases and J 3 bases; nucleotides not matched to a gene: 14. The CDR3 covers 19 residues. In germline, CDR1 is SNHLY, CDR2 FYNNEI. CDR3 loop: CASRGRLAGAPKYTGELFF. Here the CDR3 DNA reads TGTGCCAGCAGGGGTAGACTAGCGGGGGCCCCAAAGTACACCGGGGAGCTGTTTTTT.

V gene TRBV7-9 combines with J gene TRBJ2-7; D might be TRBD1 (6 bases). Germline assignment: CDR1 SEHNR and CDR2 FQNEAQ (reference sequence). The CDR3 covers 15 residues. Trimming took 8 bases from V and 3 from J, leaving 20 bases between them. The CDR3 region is CASRFHKTGFYEQYF. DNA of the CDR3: TGTGCCAGCCGGTTTCACAAGACAGGATTCTACGAGCAGTACTTC.

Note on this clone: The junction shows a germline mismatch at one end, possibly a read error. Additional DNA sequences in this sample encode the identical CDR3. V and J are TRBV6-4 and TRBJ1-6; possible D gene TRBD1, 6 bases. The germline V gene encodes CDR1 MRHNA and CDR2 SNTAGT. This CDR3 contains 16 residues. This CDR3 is CASSDSGAVDNSPLHF. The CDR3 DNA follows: TGTGCCAGCAGTGACTCGGGGGCAGTAGATAATTCCCCCCTCCACTTT.

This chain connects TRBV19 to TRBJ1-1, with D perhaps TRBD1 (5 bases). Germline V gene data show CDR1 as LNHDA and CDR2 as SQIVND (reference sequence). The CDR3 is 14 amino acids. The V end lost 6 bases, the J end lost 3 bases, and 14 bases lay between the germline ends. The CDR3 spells CASRGAGRYTEAFF. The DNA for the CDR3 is TGTGCCAGTAGGGGTGCGGGGCGATACACTGAAGCTTTCTTT. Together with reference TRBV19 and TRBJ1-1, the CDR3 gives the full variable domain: DGGITQSPKYLFRKEGQNVTLSCEQNLNHDAMYWYRQDPGQGLRLIYYSQIVNDFQKGDIAEGYSVSREKKESFPLTVTSAQKNPTAFYLCASRGAGRYTEAFFGQGTRLTVV.

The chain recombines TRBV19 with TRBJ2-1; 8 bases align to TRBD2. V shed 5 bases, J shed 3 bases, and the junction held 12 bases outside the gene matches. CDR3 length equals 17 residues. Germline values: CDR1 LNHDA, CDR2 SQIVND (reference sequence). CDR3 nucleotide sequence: TGTGCCAGTAGTCCCCGCTCGGGGGGGGACTTCTACAATGAGCAGTTCTTC. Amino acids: CASSPRSGGDFYNEQFF.

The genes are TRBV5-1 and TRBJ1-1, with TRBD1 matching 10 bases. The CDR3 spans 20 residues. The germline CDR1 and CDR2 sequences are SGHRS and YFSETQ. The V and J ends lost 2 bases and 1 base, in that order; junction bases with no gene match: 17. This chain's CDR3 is CASSFFSGTGALGANTEAFF. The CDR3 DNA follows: TGCGCCAGCAGCTTCTTCAGTGGGACAGGGGCCCTGGGTGCGAACACTGAAGCTTTCTTT. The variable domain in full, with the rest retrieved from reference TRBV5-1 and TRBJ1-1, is KAGVTQTPRYLIKTRGQQVTLSCSPISGHRSVSWYQQTPGQGLQFLFEYFSETQRNKGNFPGRFSGRQFSNSRSEMNVSTLELGDSALYLCASSFFSGTGALGANTEAFFGQGTRLTVV.

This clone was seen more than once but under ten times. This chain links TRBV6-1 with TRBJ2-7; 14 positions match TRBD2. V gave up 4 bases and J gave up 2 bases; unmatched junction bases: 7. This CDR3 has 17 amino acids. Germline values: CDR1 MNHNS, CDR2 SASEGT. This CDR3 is CASSAGTSGGPAYEQYF. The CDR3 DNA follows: TGTGCCAGCAGTGCCGGGACTAGCGGGGGCCCTGCCTACGAGCAGTACTTC.

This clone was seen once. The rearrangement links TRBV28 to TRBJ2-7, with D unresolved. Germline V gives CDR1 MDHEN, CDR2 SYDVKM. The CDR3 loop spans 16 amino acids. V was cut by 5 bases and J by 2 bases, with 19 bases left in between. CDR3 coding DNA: TGTGCCAGCAGTCCCCGGCGGATCCTATTACCCTACGAGCAGTACTTC. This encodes CASSPRRILLPYEQYF.

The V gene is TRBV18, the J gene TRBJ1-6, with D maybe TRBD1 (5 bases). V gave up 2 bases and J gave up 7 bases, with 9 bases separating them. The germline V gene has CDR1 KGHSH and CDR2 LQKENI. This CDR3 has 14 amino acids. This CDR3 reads CASSPGAENSPLHF. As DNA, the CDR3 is TGTGCCAGCTCACCAGGGGCGGAAAATTCACCCCTCCACTTT.

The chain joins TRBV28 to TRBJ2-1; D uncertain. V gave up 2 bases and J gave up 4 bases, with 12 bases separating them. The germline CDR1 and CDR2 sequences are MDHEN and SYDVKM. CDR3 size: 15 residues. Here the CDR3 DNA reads TGTGCCAGCAGTTTAGGCAGCGTGCGGTACAATGAGCAGTTCTTC. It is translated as CASSLGSVRYNEQFF.

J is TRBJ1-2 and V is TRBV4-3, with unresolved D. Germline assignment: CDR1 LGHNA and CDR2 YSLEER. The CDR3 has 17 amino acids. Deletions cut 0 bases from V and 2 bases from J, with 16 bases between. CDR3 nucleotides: TGCGCCAGCAGCCAAGAGGTTCGGTTTACGGAGAACTATGGCTACACCTTC. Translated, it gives CASSQEVRFTENYGYTF.